A single TCR beta chain is shown here with its context. These data originate in a study of control samples from healthy donors and cancer patients. The protocol was immunoSEQ multiplex PCR, while the TCRdb copy is restricted to in-frame clones and leaves out a portion. Of 120,000 to 150,000 clones in the sample, more than 85% were seen once. The CDR3 has 15 residues. The germline V gene has CDR1 LNHDA and CDR2 SQIVND (reference sequence). V was shortened by 4 bases and J by 4 bases, with 13 bases between the two germline ends. This TCR derives from a man between 25 and 39 years old in good health. This sequence joins TRBV19 and TRBJ2-2; TRBD1 or TRBD2 may be the D gene (5 bases each). The sample comprised blood. The CDR3 bases are TGTGCCAGTAGTAGGGGGAGAGTACCCACCGGGGAGCTGTTTTTT. Its protein is CASSRGRVPTGELFF.